Presented here are 26 T cell receptor beta chains from one specimen sequenced in a study of beta chain features in type 1 diabetes. Expressed TCRB transcripts were sequenced after all isolated RNA was converted to cDNA. Clones were sequenced by immunoSEQ multiplex PCR, and TCRdb holds only the in-frame ones, with some missing. This table has 120,000 to 150,000 clones, 48% appearing once. Sequencing input: Tregs from blood. The receptors derive from a man between 18 and 29 years old in good health.

V is TRBV4-3 and J is TRBJ1-5; D may be TRBD1 (5 bases). The V gene's germline CDR1 is LGHNA and CDR2 YSLEER. The ends were cut back, 0 bases at V and 2 bases at J, with 8 bases in the middle. The CDR3 has 15 residues. For the CDR3, the DNA is TGCGCCAGCAGCCAAGATGCCAGGGGCAATCAGCCCCAGCATTTT. Amino acid sequence: CASSQDARGNQPQHF.

The gene calls are TRBV7-8 and TRBJ1-2; D is unclear. Per the germline V gene, CDR1 is SGHVS and CDR2 is FQNEAQ. Trimming stripped 3 bases from V and 8 bases from J, with 13 bases between. The CDR3 runs 13 residues. CDR3 sequence (DNA): TGTGCCAGCAGCTTCCGTTCTGAGCGCGGCTACACCTTC. It is translated as CASSFRSERGYTF.

The rearrangement uses TRBV29-1 and TRBJ2-7, with 10 bases that match TRBD1. This CDR3 comprises 13 residues. The V and J ends lost 6 bases and 7 bases, in that order; junction bases with no gene match: 9. Germline values: CDR1 SQVTM, CDR2 ANQGSEA. The CDR3 here is CSVFGTGDGEQYF. CDR3 sequence (DNA): TGCAGCGTGTTTGGGACAGGGGATGGGGAGCAGTACTTC.

This chain connects TRBV6-6 to TRBJ1-1, with D tentatively TRBD1 (6 bases). The V end lost 6 bases, the J end lost 5 bases, and 16 bases lay between the germline ends. Germline V gene lookup returns CDR1 MNHNY and CDR2 SVGAGI (reference sequence). The CDR3 consists of 14 residues. CDR3 loop: CASSRGTGITEAFF. CDR3 DNA sequence: TGTGCCAGCAGCAGGGGAACAGGTATAACTGAAGCTTTCTTT.

CDR3 coding DNA: TGCGCCAGCAGCTTGGGGGCTAGCACAGATACGCAGTATTTT. Its translation: CASSLGASTDTQYF. This chain uses TRBV5-1 with TRBJ2-3; D remains ambiguous. Germline CDR1 SGHRS, CDR2 YFSETQ. The germline V and J ends were trimmed by 0 bases and 0 bases, with 5 bases remaining between them. The CDR3 runs 14 residues.

This clone was seen a handful of times. The CDR3: CASSESGGGDSSPLHF. CDR3 nucleotide sequence: TGCGCCAGCAGTGAGTCTGGAGGGGGCGATTCTTCACCCCTCCACTTT. The rearrangement links TRBV10-2 to TRBJ1-6; 7 bases agree with TRBD1. J was trimmed by 9 bases and V by 0 bases; bases with no gene match: 8. Per germline, CDR1 WSHSY and CDR2 SAAADI. The CDR3 loop spans 16 amino acids.

This chain uses TRBV2 with TRBJ2-3; TRBD1 aligns across 7 bases. Germline V gene lookup returns CDR1 SNHLY and CDR2 FYNNEI. CDR3 length equals 11 residues. Trimming took 6 bases from V and 15 from J; bases not matched to a gene: 9. The CDR3 region has the DNA TGTGCCAGCAGCTCGACAGGGTGGAAATATTTT. It is translated as CASSSTGWKYF.

The chain is built from TRBV5-1 and TRBJ2-5, with D unresolved. Deletions cut 0 bases from V and 3 bases from J, with 6 bases between. Germline-derived CDR1 and CDR2 are SGHRS and YFSETQ. This CDR3 region has 13 residues. CDR3 sequence: CASSLVGEETQYF. CDR3 nucleotide sequence: TGCGCCAGCAGCTTGGTAGGAGAAGAGACCCAGTACTTC.

Worth noting for this clone: Other DNA sequences in the same sample also yield this CDR3. The chain is built from TRBV18 and TRBJ1-2; possibly TRBD1 for D (6 bases). Between the trimmed V and J ends, which lost 3 bases and 2 bases, there was a span of 7 bases. Germline V gives CDR1 KGHSH, CDR2 LQKENI. The CDR3 spans 13 residues. The CDR3 sequence is CASSPTGNYGYTF. The CDR3, as DNA: TGTGCCAGCTCACCGACAGGAAACTATGGCTACACCTTC.

The rearrangement joins TRBV5-6 to TRBJ2-7; D gene ambiguous. Germline V gene lookup returns CDR1 SGHDT and CDR2 YYEEEE. The CDR3 is 16 amino acids. The V end lost 3 bases, the J end lost 1 base, and 17 bases lay between the germline ends. For the CDR3, the DNA is TGTGCCAGCAGCTGGTCCCTGCGTCAGGAATCCTACGAGCAGTACTTC. As protein: CASSWSLRQESYEQYF.

The chain combines TRBV30 with TRBJ2-2; possible D gene TRBD2, 5 bases. CDR1 and CDR2 from the germline V gene are GTSNPN and SVGIG (reference sequence). The V end lost 2 bases, the J end lost 0 bases, and 10 bases lay between the germline ends. The CDR3 is 15 amino acids. This CDR3 is CAWSRTFANTGELFF. CDR3 DNA sequence: TGTGCCTGGAGTCGGACTTTTGCGAACACCGGGGAGCTGTTTTTT.

The V and J genes are TRBV30 and TRBJ1-6; 7 nucleotides match TRBD1. The V gene end was trimmed by 2 bases and the J gene end by 9 bases; junction bases not matched to a gene: 13. This CDR3 contains 16 residues. Germline V lookup: CDR1 GTSNPN, CDR2 SVGIG (reference sequence). CDR3 DNA: TGTGCCTGGAGTAGTTTTTTTAAGGGGGCGAGTTCACCCCTCCACTTT. Its translation is CAWSSFFKGASSPLHF.

This clone appeared a few times. One end of the junction does not line up with germline, which may come from a read error. The chain has TRBV6-5 and TRBJ2-7; the match to TRBD2 covers 8 bases. The CDR3 runs to 13 residues. Germline V gene data show CDR1 as MNHEY and CDR2 as SVGAGI. CDR3 DNA: TGTGCCAGCAGTGACCTCGGGAGGGCCGTGGGGGACTTC. Its translation: CASSDLGRAVGDF.

V gene TRBV7-3 combines with J gene TRBJ1-2, with 8 bases fitting TRBD1. Losses at the gene ends were 5 bases for V and 7 bases for J; bases not matched to a gene: 9. Germline loops: CDR1 SGHTA, CDR2 FQGTGA. The CDR3 is 14 residues long. The chain's CDR3 is CASSPTGQGGGYTF. Here the CDR3 DNA reads TGTGCCAGCAGCCCGACCGGACAGGGAGGTGGCTACACCTTC.

Only a few counts were recorded for this clone. The chain employs TRBV6-5 and TRBJ2-3, with a tentative D call TRBD1 (6 bases). The germline gives CDR1 MNHEY, CDR2 SVGAGI. This CDR3 region has 15 residues. Between the trimmed V and J ends, which lost 8 bases and 0 bases, there was a span of 15 bases. The CDR3 DNA sequence: TGTGCCAGCGGCAGGGGCGGAACCAGCACAGATACGCAGTATTTT. This gives the protein CASGRGGTSTDTQYF.

This chain uses TRBV7-3 with TRBJ2-1; tentative D call: TRBD1 (6 bases). CDR3 size: 13 residues. Germline V CDR1 and CDR2: SGHTA, FQGTGA. Trimming left V 3 bases short and J 6 bases short, with 9 bases between. The CDR3 loop reads CASSLDRINEQFF. In DNA form, the CDR3 reads TGTGCCAGCAGCTTGGACAGAATCAATGAGCAGTTCTTC.

The chain links TRBV18 to TRBJ2-3; a weak D match, TRBD2 (7 bases). The CDR3 spans 14 residues. Trimming cost V 2 bases and J 3 bases, with 9 bases left between them. Germline lookup yields CDR1 KGHSH and CDR2 LQKENI. The DNA for the CDR3 is TGTGCCAGCTCACCAGGGGGGGCTACAGATACGCAGTATTTT. Encoded protein: CASSPGGATDTQYF.

This clone was detected only a few times. The chain couples TRBV5-1 to TRBJ2-5, with TRBD2 identical over 7 bases. CDR3 size: 14 residues. The germline gives CDR1 SGHRS, CDR2 YFSETQ. Unmatched junction bases numbered 7, after V lost 5 bases and J lost 3 bases. CDR3 residues: CASRDWTREETQYF. As DNA, the CDR3 is TGCGCCAGCAGGGATTGGACTAGAGAAGAGACCCAGTACTTC. Full variable domain (outside the CDR3, taken from reference TRBV5-1 and TRBJ2-5): KAGVTQTPRYLIKTRGQQVTLSCSPISGHRSVSWYQQTPGQGLQFLFEYFSETQRNKGNFPGRFSGRQFSNSRSEMNVSTLELGDSALYLCASRDWTREETQYFGPGTRLLVL.

The V and J genes are TRBV29-1 and TRBJ1-1; no definite D call. The CDR3 consists of 13 residues. The V gene's germline CDR1 is SQVTM and CDR2 ANQGSEA. V lost 1 base and J 4 bases, leaving 10 bases between the germline ends. For the CDR3, the DNA is TGCAGCGTTGAAGGTTTCCGGGGCACTGAAGCTTTCTTT. Its translation is CSVEGFRGTEAFF. Full variable domain (outside the CDR3, taken from reference TRBV29-1 and TRBJ1-1): SAVISQKPSRDICQRGTSLTIQCQVDSQVTMMFWYRQQPGQSLTLIATANQGSEATYESGFVIDKFPISRPNLTFSTLTVSNMSPEDSSIYLCSVEGFRGTEAFFGQGTRLTVV.

The chain links TRBV6-5 to TRBJ1-2; D unclear. This CDR3 is built from 12 residues. Between the trimmed V and J ends, which lost 6 bases and 5 bases, there was a span of 10 bases. Germline V gene data show CDR1 as MNHEY and CDR2 as SVGAGI. This CDR3 reads CASSLGGYGYTF. The DNA for the CDR3 is TGTGCCAGCAGCCTCGGCGGTTATGGCTACACCTTC.

This clone has a handful of counts. The gene calls are TRBV6-1 and TRBJ1-1, with no clear D. The CDR3 spans 15 residues. The V gene lost 3 bases and the J gene lost 0 bases, with 11 bases spanning the gap. The germline gives CDR1 MNHNS, CDR2 SASEGT. CDR3 protein: CASSDRGNMNTEAFF. CDR3 DNA sequence: TGTGCCAGCAGTGATAGAGGGAACATGAACACTGAAGCTTTCTTT.

This clone showed up just a few times. This chain links TRBV29-1 with TRBJ2-7; TRBD2 matches 9 bases. The germline gives CDR1 SQVTM, CDR2 ANQGSEA. V shed 1 base and J 4 bases; nucleotides not matched to a gene: 2. The CDR3 runs to 13 residues. The CDR3 protein is CSVEGGGAYEQYF. Here the CDR3 DNA reads TGCAGCGTTGAAGGCGGGGGGGCATACGAGCAGTACTTC.

This chain links TRBV15 with TRBJ2-7, with TRBD1 identical over 8 bases. With 3 bases clipped from V and 4 bases from J, the junction kept 5 bases outside the gene matches. CDR3 length: 14 residues. Per the germline V gene, CDR1 is LNHNV and CDR2 is YYDKDF (reference sequence). In nucleotides, the CDR3 is TGTGCCACCAGCAGGCAGGGGGCTATGTACGAGCAGTACTTC. Its translation: CATSRQGAMYEQYF.

This clone was picked up a small number of times. The chain's CDR3 is CASSLGGLAAYEQYF. The CDR3 DNA is TGTGCCAGCAGCCTCGGGGGACTAGCGGCCTACGAGCAGTACTTC. V usage is TRBV4-2 and J usage is TRBJ2-7; TRBD2 aligns across 11 bases. The germline CDR1 and CDR2 sequences are LGHNA and YNFKEQ. Trimming cost V 4 bases and J 2 bases; bases outside gene matches: 4. This CDR3 contains 15 residues.

The J gene is TRBJ1-2, the V gene TRBV28; a weak D match, TRBD1 (6 bases). Germline lookup yields CDR1 MDHEN and CDR2 SYDVKM. This CDR3 has 13 residues. The V and J ends lost 3 bases and 4 bases respectively, with 9 bases between them. The chain's CDR3 is CASSLTGGYGYTF. The CDR3 DNA reads as TGTGCCAGCAGTTTGACAGGAGGCTATGGCTACACCTTC.

This clone was counted a few times. This chain's CDR3 is CASSLSGPYEQYF. In nucleotides, the CDR3 is TGTGCCAGCAGCTTATCTGGGCCCTACGAGCAGTACTTC. The chain couples TRBV7-2 to TRBJ2-7; unclear D gene. Trimming stripped 2 bases from V and 2 bases from J, with 7 bases between. The CDR3 runs 13 residues. Germline V gene data show CDR1 as SGHTA and CDR2 as FQGNSA.